The rows below give T cell receptor beta chains drawn from one sample of a study of blood T cells in healthy people across ages. TCRdb re-analysed the 5' RACE reads in MiXCR, keeping a single row per CDR3 protein. The sample contains 900,000 to 950,000 distinct CDR3 sequences, about 27% of which appear only once. The same data also contributed to another study, on T cells of mothers and their children.

Material for sequencing was blood. Receptors originate from a woman in her forties in good health. CDR3s include the opening cysteine and the closing phenylalanine or tryptophan. The D gene is left open where the match is weak. Size is stated for part of the rows, as once, few or many counts, or as a class when the clone is expanded.

cdr3_length j_call d_call clone_size v_call cdr3_nt cdr3_aa
13 TRBJ1-2 TRBD1 few TRBV7-9 TGTGCCAGCAACCACCCAGGGGGGCAAGGCTACACCTTC CASNHPGGQGYTF
16 TRBJ2-1 TRBD2 . TRBV3-1 TGTGCCAGCAGCCAAGTGATCCTAGCGGGGGGCAATGAGCAGTTCTTC CASSQVILAGGNEQFF
15 TRBJ2-2 . few TRBV3-1 TGTGCCAGCAGCCAAGCGGGGGTCTCGTCCGGGGAGCTGTTTTTT CASSQAGVSSGELFF
15 TRBJ2-3 . . TRBV11-2 TGTGCCAGCAGCTCCTCTGGGAAGGGGGGGGATACGCAGTATTTT CASSSSGKGGDTQYF
11 TRBJ2-1 . many TRBV12-3/TRBV12-4 TGTGCCAGCAGTGATGACTTAGAGCAGTTCTTC CASSDDLEQFF
14 TRBJ2-3 TRBD1 . TRBV9 TGTGCCAGCAGCGTGAAGGGGGCGCGGGATACGCAGTATTTT CASSVKGARDTQYF
14 TRBJ2-7 . . TRBV7-3 TGTGCCAGCAGTCCCAGGGGAGGCGCGGAAGAGCAGTACTTC CASSPRGGAEEQYF
13 TRBJ1-2 . . TRBV19 TGTGCCAGTAGTATAGGGGTCAAGGACGGCTACACCTTC CASSIGVKDGYTF
15 TRBJ2-5 TRBD1 . TRBV5-1 TGCGCCAGCCACACTTTGGACAGGGACCAAGAGACCCAGTACTTC CASHTLDRDQETQYF
15 TRBJ2-3 TRBD2 . TRBV2 TGTGCCAGCAGTGTACTAGCGGGACTCACAGATACGCAGTATTTT CASSVLAGLTDTQYF
12 TRBJ2-1 . many TRBV7-2 TGTGCCAGCAGCCCCCCGGCCGGCGAGCAGTTCTTC CASSPPAGEQFF
17 TRBJ1-2 TRBD1 . TRBV20-1 TGCAGTGCTAGAGTCCGACAGGGGCAGGGGTATAACTATGGCTACACCTTC CSARVRQGQGYNYGYTF
16 TRBJ2-1 . few TRBV20-1 TGCAGTGCTAGAGGAAGAGGCAGGGCAGGTTACAATGAGCAGTTCTTC CSARGRGRAGYNEQFF
14 TRBJ2-7 TRBD2 . TRBV20-1 TGCAGTGCTAGATTACTAGCGGACGTCTACGAGCAGTACTTC CSARLLADVYEQYF
15 TRBJ2-5 . few TRBV12-3/TRBV12-4 TGTGCCAGCACCCTGTGGTCGGGCAGACAAGAGACCCAGTACTTC CASTLWSGRQETQYF
15 TRBJ2-1 TRBD2 . TRBV20-1 TGCAGTGCTAGATCGTTAGCGGGAGTTTCCGATGAGCAGTTCTTC CSARSLAGVSDEQFF
18 TRBJ1-1 . many TRBV7-9 TGTGCCAGCAGCTTATACCGACGAGGACTCACAGAAAACACTGAAGCTTTCTTT CASSLYRRGLTENTEAFF
16 TRBJ2-1 TRBD2 . TRBV7-7 TGTGCCAGCAGGCTTGCCCGGGAGCGGGGCTACAATGAGCAGTTCTTC CASRLARERGYNEQFF
14 TRBJ1-4 . . TRBV10-3 TGTGCCACCTCTGGGCCGGCAACTAATGAAAAACTGTTTTTT CATSGPATNEKLFF
12 TRBJ2-3 . many TRBV12-3/TRBV12-4 TGTGCCAGCAGTGGGGGGACAGATACGCAGTATTTT CASSGGTDTQYF
17 TRBJ1-5 . . TRBV20-1 TGCAGTGCTAGAAATCGAGGCAGACAAAATAGCAATCAGCCCCAGCATTTT CSARNRGRQNSNQPQHF
16 TRBJ2-1 . . TRBV4-1 TGCGCCAGCAGCCAAGATTGGGGGGACGGCTACAATGAGCAGGTCTTC CASSQDWGDGYNEQVF
11 TRBJ2-1 . many TRBV28 TGTGCCAGCAGTGTGAGAAATGAGCAGTTCTTC CASSVRNEQFF
13 TRBJ2-3 TRBD1 few TRBV6-5 TGTGCCAGCAGTTACACAGGGGCAGATACGCAGTATTTT CASSYTGADTQYF
14 TRBJ2-2 TRBD1 . TRBV6-5 TGTGCCAGCAGCCGCACAGGGGGCCACGGGGAGCCGTTTTTT CASSRTGGHGEPFF
19 TRBJ2-2 TRBD2 few TRBV7-2 TGTGCCAGCAGCTTACGTAGGACTAGCGGGGGGGCTAGCACCGGGGAGCTGTTTTTT CASSLRRTSGGASTGELFF
16 TRBJ1-5 TRBD1 . TRBV28 TGTGCCAGCAGATTAACGGGACAGGCTAGCAATCAGCCCCAGCATTTT CASRLTGQASNQPQHF
16 TRBJ2-1 . few TRBV19 TGTGCCAGTAGTATGGGGGGGGGCCCATCCTACAATGAGCAGTTCTTC CASSMGGGPSYNEQFF
15 TRBJ2-3 TRBD2 . TRBV7-2 TGTGCCAGCAGCCCACTCAGCGGACTAGCAGATGCGCAGTATTTT CASSPLSGLADAQYF
11 TRBJ2-5 . . TRBV2 TGTGCCAGCAGTGAAGGACAGACCCAGTACTTC CASSEGQTQYF
16 TRBJ1-1 TRBD1 . TRBV11-2 TGTGCCAGCAGCCTCAGATCCCGGACAGGGAACACTGAAGCTTTCTTT CASSLRSRTGNTEAFF
14 TRBJ2-2 . . TRBV3-1 TGTGCCAGCAGCCAACAGGGCTTTGGCGGGGAGCTGTTTTTT CASSQQGFGGELFF
12 TRBJ2-1 . few TRBV9 TGTGCCAGCAGGGGCCTTACTAATGAGCAGTTCTTC CASRGLTNEQFF
17 TRBJ2-3 TRBD2 . TRBV7-2 TGTGCCAGCAGCTTAGGAACTACTAGCGGAAGCACAGATACGCAGTATTTT CASSLGTTSGSTDTQYF
16 TRBJ2-5 . . TRBV4-2 TGTGCCAGCAGCCAAGAATCGGGTCGGGGCCAAGAGACCCAGTACTTC CASSQESGRGQETQYF
14 TRBJ2-7 . few TRBV3-1 TGTACCAGCAGCCAAGTGCGGGGCCCCTACGAGCAGTACTTC CTSSQVRGPYEQYF
13 TRBJ2-3 . . TRBV12-3/TRBV12-4 TGTGCCAGCAGTTTCGGCGGGACTTCGACGCAGTATTTT CASSFGGTSTQYF
18 TRBJ2-1 TRBD2 . TRBV5-1 TGCGCCAGCAGCTTCTTACAGCCCCTAGCGGGGGGGAACAATGAGCAGTTCTTC CASSFLQPLAGGNNEQFF
14 TRBJ1-1 . . TRBV7-3 TGTGCCAGCAGGTCGTCGACAGCGAACACTGAAGCTTTCTTT CASRSSTANTEAFF
18 TRBJ2-5 TRBD1 many TRBV12-3/TRBV12-4 TGTGCCAGCAGTTTAGCGCTACAGGGGCCCCAAGCAGGGGAGACCCAGTACTTC CASSLALQGPQAGETQYF
15 TRBJ1-5 TRBD1 few TRBV7-8 TGTGCCAGCAGCCCCGGGGACAGGGGGCGCGCGGTCCAGCATTTT CASSPGDRGRAVQHF
15 TRBJ2-5 . few TRBV19 TGTGCCAGTAAGGGAGGAGCAGGGTCGGAAGAGACCCAGTACTTC CASKGGAGSEETQYF
15 TRBJ2-1 . many TRBV24-1 TGTGCCACCAGTGACGCGCGGGGGCCCTACAATGAGCAGTTCTTC CATSDARGPYNEQFF
15 TRBJ2-2 . . TRBV7-9 TGTGCCAGCAGCTTACAGGACAAGAACACCGGGGAGCTGTTTTTT CASSLQDKNTGELFF
14 TRBJ1-5 . . TRBV24-1 TGTGCCACCAGTGCTCGGGAAAGTGGTCAGCCCCAGCATTTT CATSARESGQPQHF
13 TRBJ2-3 . . TRBV12-3/TRBV12-4 TGTGCCAGCAGGTTAGAAGGCCGGTATACGCAGTATTTT CASRLEGRYTQYF
14 TRBJ1-6 TRBD1 . TRBV10-3 TGTGCCATCAGAGACCGGGACAGAGATCCACCCCTCCACTTT CAIRDRDRDPPLHF
15 TRBJ2-7 TRBD1 few TRBV7-2 TGTGCCAGCAGCTTAATTCTCACAGGGGGTTACGAGCAGTACTTC CASSLILTGGYEQYF
15 TRBJ1-5 TRBD1 many TRBV20-1 TGCAGTGCTTCAGCGACAGGGGTGATCAATCAGCCCCAGCATTTT CSASATGVINQPQHF
15 TRBJ1-5 TRBD1 many TRBV28 TGTGCCAGCAGTGAACAGGGGGCTCTCATTCAGCCCCAGCATTTT CASSEQGALIQPQHF
16 TRBJ1-6 TRBD1 . TRBV9 TGTGCCAGCAGCCCCATGGGACAGGGTCGCGGTTCACCCCTCCACTTT CASSPMGQGRGSPLHF
17 TRBJ2-1 . . TRBV19 TGTGCCAGTAGTATATCCCTTGCGGGGAGCTCCTACAATGAGCAGTTCTTC CASSISLAGSSYNEQFF
13 TRBJ2-7 . many TRBV10-3 TGTGCCATCAATGTCGAACCAAATTACGAGCAGTACTTC CAINVEPNYEQYF